The clone carrying this T cell receptor (beta chain) appeared a few times. Its antigen is unknown. The data stem from a study of T cell responses to AZD1222 COVID-19 vaccine. This CDR3 is built from 14 residues. Germline values: CDR1 LNHDA, CDR2 SQIVND (reference sequence). V gave up 6 bases and J gave up 3 bases, with 14 bases separating them. Generated by immunoSEQ multiplex PCR, the TCRdb table keeps only in-frame clones and is missing some. The table has over 130,000 clones, roughly 90% seen once; the top ten hold 3% to 3.5%. General observations from the study: The sample set comprised mostly white British donors with more females, and clonal diversity was possibly underestimated. Repertoire samples came only from after the peak T cell response.

This chain links TRBV19 with TRBJ1-2; the D gene is possibly TRBD1 (6 bases). The sequence was collected from an adult who received the AZD1222 COVID-19 vaccine. Sequencing used peripheral blood, obtained 28 days after the second AZD1222 dose. Here the CDR3 reads CASRPQGLDYGYTF. In DNA form, the CDR3 reads TGTGCCAGTAGGCCACAGGGTTTAGACTATGGCTACACCTTC.